One sample yielded the 12 T cell receptor beta chains listed below, sequenced in a study of T cells in Graves' hyperthyroidism and ophthalmopathy. RNA transcripts yielded amplified TCR beta CDR3 regions. The study used the HTBI primer set for a first-round RT-PCR of the TCR CDR3. MiXCR, run by TCRdb on the multiplex PCR reads, gives a single entry per CDR3 protein. The profile covers 610,000 or so distinct CDR3 sequences, with approximately 44% appearing a single time and 7.5% to 8.5% taken by the ten largest. Material: peripheral blood or thyroid tissue (not recorded which). All receptors come from a woman aged 18-29 years with Graves' hyperthyroidism.

This clonotype was counted ten times or more. The chain joins TRBV12-3 or TRBV12-4 to TRBJ1-2, with unresolved D. The CDR3 sequence is 14 residues long. Trimming stripped 4 bases from V and 5 bases from J, with 14 bases between. The CDR3 region has the DNA TGTGCCAGCAGTTCAGGACGGACGGGGTATGGCTACACCTTC. Translating gives CASSSGRTGYGYTF.

The chain joins TRBV2 to TRBJ1-4; TRBD1 matches at 7 bases. The germline V gene encodes CDR1 SNHLY and CDR2 FYNNEI. Germline trimming cut 8 bases from V and 10 bases from J; bases unmatched to any gene: 16. This CDR3 has 15 amino acids. The CDR3 sequence: CASSPRQGSELKLFF. CDR3 DNA: TGTGCCAGCTCACCTAGACAGGGATCAGAATTAAAACTGTTTTTT.

The rearrangement links TRBV7-2 to TRBJ1-1, with TRBD1 as a possible D gene (5 bases). Germline V gene lookup returns CDR1 SGHTA and CDR2 FQGNSA. The V end lost 4 bases, the J end lost 11 bases, and 11 bases lay between the germline ends. The CDR3 contains 11 residues. CDR3 nucleotide sequence: TGTGCCAGCAGCTCCCAGGGTTGGGCTTTCTTT. It yields the protein CASSSQGWAFF. The full variable domain, rest sourced from reference TRBV7-2 and TRBJ1-1, is GAGVSQSPSNKVTEKGKDVELRCDPISGHTALYWYRQSLGQGLEFLIYFQGNSAPDKSGLPSDRFSAERTGGSVSTLTIQRTQQEDSAVYLCASSSQGWAFFGQGTRLTVV.

This clonotype was observed many times. CDR3 sequence (DNA): TGTGCCAGCAGTGCGGGCAGCGGCGACTATGGCTACACCTTC. Residues: CASSAGSGDYGYTF. The J gene is TRBJ1-2, the V gene TRBV2; D is ambiguous. The ends were cut back, 4 bases at V and 3 bases at J, with 12 bases in the middle. Germline V gene data show CDR1 as SNHLY and CDR2 as FYNNEI. The CDR3 length is 14 residues.

Points on this clonotype: Likely a read error: the CDR3 ends without its conserved phenylalanine or tryptophan. The limits of the CDR3 on the DNA are not certain, so only TCRdb's listed CDR3 is given. V gene TRBV13 combines with J gene TRBJ1-6. Germline CDR1 and CDR2: PRHDT and FYEKMQ (reference sequence). Ends included, the CDR3 has 8 residues. CDR3 sequence reads: CASSTYYS.

This rearrangement joins TRBV12-3 or TRBV12-4 to TRBJ1-4; 9 nucleotides align to TRBD1. The CDR3 length is 15 residues. The J segment lost 8 bases and the V segment lost 3 bases, leaving 7 bases of the junction unmatched. CDR3 sequence (DNA): TGTGCCAGCAGTTTCCGAGGGACAGGGTACGAAAAACTGTTTTTT. Its protein product is CASSFRGTGYEKLFF.

The chain is built from TRBV25-1 and TRBJ1-2; D perhaps matches TRBD1 (5 bases). The CDR3 length is 16 residues. The germline CDR1 and CDR2 sequences are MGHDK and SYGVNS. Trimming pared 0 bases from V and 8 bases from J, leaving 19 bases between. The chain's CDR3 is CASSEYPPSGRQGYTF. Written as DNA, the CDR3 is TGTGCCAGCAGTGAATATCCCCCTAGCGGGCGACAGGGCTACACCTTC.

This clonotype was observed at least ten times. A much larger clone sits a single nucleotide away, making a read error possible. The rearrangement uses TRBV4-1 and TRBJ2-5; TRBD1 matches at 7 bases. The CDR3 runs 14 residues. Looked up from germline, CDR1 is MGHRA and CDR2 is YSYEKL. As DNA, the CDR3 is TGCGTCAGCAGCCAGGGAGACAGGGCGGAGACCCAGTACTTC. Protein product: CVSSQGDRAETQYF.

This clonotype was seen a few times. V and J are TRBV15 and TRBJ2-5, with 12 nucleotides matching TRBD1. The CDR3 is 16 residues long. Germline V CDR1 and CDR2: LNHNV, YYDKDF (reference sequence). V dropped 1 base and J dropped 5; count of bases not matched to a gene: 5. CDR3 sequence reads: CATSRAGDRGQETQYF. The CDR3 DNA follows: TGTGCCACCAGCAGAGCCGGGGACAGGGGGCAGGAGACCCAGTACTTC. The whole variable domain, filled in from reference TRBV15 and TRBJ2-5, reads DAMVIQNPRYQVTQFGKPVTLSCSQTLNHNVMYWYQQKSSQAPKLLFHYYDKDFNNEADTPDNFQSRRPNTSFCFLDIRSPGLGDTAMYLCATSRAGDRGQETQYFGPGTRLLVL.

This clonotype came up many times. The genes are TRBV7-8 and TRBJ1-2; 7 bases align to TRBD1. Germline V gene lookup returns CDR1 SGHVS and CDR2 FQNEAQ. With V trimmed by 1 base and J by 8 bases, 4 bases remained unmatched. This CDR3 region has 13 residues. CDR3 protein: CASSLGTGEGYTF. For the CDR3, the DNA is TGTGCCAGCAGCTTAGGCACAGGGGAAGGCTACACCTTC.

In this sample, this clonotype turned up many times. This chain links TRBV20-1 with TRBJ1-5; D gene ambiguous. The CDR3 contains 13 residues. Germline CDR1 DFQATT, CDR2 SNEGSKA (reference sequence). Between the trimmed V and J ends, which lost 3 bases and 4 bases, there was a span of 10 bases. The CDR3 DNA reads as TGCAGTGCTAGGGAATATAGAAATCAGCCCCAGCATTTT. It encodes CSAREYRNQPQHF.

Many counts were recorded for this clonotype. The rearrangement uses TRBV7-2 and TRBJ2-5; 8 nucleotides agree with TRBD2. CDR3 size: 16 residues. J was trimmed by 7 bases and V by 4 bases; bases with no gene match: 14. Germline V gene sequence: CDR1 SGHTA, CDR2 FQGNSA. CDR3 sequence reads: CASSSQSGGLEGTQYF. For the CDR3, the DNA is TGTGCCAGCAGCTCCCAGAGCGGGGGACTCGAAGGGACCCAGTACTTC.